This paragraph reports one TCR beta chain. Trimming removed 4 bases at V and 2 bases at J, with 8 bases between. Germline assignment: CDR1 WSHSY and CDR2 SAAADI. The CDR3 consists of 13 residues. RNA totalling roughly 0.5 to 1 ug underwent reverse transcription with random hexamers. TCRdb itself ran the immunoSEQ multiplex PCR reads through MiXCR, one entry per CDR3 protein. The repertoire holds some 210,000 distinct CDR3 sequences, with 94% as singletons. This specimen belongs to a study of CD8 T cells in Susac syndrome. The chain combines TRBV10-2 with TRBJ1-2; D gene uncertain. The source material was CD4+ T cells from PBMCs. The source of this sequence is a human donor with Susac syndrome. CDR3 protein: CASSGALNYGYTF. In DNA form, the CDR3 reads TGCGCCAGCAGTGGGGCGCTAAACTATGGCTACACCTTC.